The 15 T cell receptor beta chains given below trace back to one sample, sequenced in a study of vaccination and CD4 T cells after COVID-19. Scientists ran DNA taken from cultured CD4+ T cells through the Oncomine TCR Beta short-read assay for sequencing. MiXCR was run by TCRdb on the PCR reads, yielding one entry per CDR3 protein. Here the sample spans approximately 9,800 distinct CDR3 sequences, approximately 59% being singletons. For these TCRs, the target antigens are not known. Treatment defined: approximately nine-day PBMC culture with coronavirus spike peptide pools or control peptides (ViraFEST assay). Source material: CD4+ T cells from blood, cultured in vitro. These receptors all stem from a human donor who had recovered from COVID-19.

CDR3 sequence: CASSDGGTDTQYF. In DNA, the CDR3 is TGTGCCAGCAGTGACGGCGGCACAGATACGCAGTATTTT. The chain recombines TRBV6-4 with TRBJ2-3; D gene unclear. CDR1 and CDR2 from the germline V gene are MRHNA and SNTAGT. V was shortened by 2 bases and J by 1 base, with 4 bases between the two germline ends. The CDR3 runs 13 residues.

This clonotype has only a few counts. The J gene is TRBJ1-1, the V gene TRBV4-1; D gene unclear. Germline V gene sequence: CDR1 MGHRA, CDR2 YSYEKL. The CDR3 is made up of 16 amino acids. Trimming took 5 bases from V and 1 from J, leaving 17 bases between them. CDR3 DNA sequence: TGCGCCAGCAGCTCTGCGGTCCCCCAACGGAACACTGAAGCTTTCTTT. Its protein is CASSSAVPQRNTEAFF.

The CDR3: CASSSVRSYEQYF. The CDR3, as DNA: TGTGCCAGCAGCTCCGTACGCTCCTACGAGCAGTACTTC. The gene calls are TRBV7-2 and TRBJ2-7; no firm D call. V lost 4 bases to trimming and J lost 0 bases, with 7 bases between them. This CDR3 has 13 residues. CDR1 is SGHTA and CDR2 is FQGNSA in the germline V gene.

The rearrangement links TRBV5-1 to TRBJ1-6, with TRBD1 matching 8 bases. The CDR3 has 16 residues. J gave up 0 bases and V 6 bases, and 5 bases lay outside the gene matches. The germline CDR1 and CDR2 sequences are SGHRS and YFSETQ. CDR3 residues: CASTQGASSYNSPLHF. The CDR3 DNA reads as TGCGCCAGCACCCAGGGGGCCAGCTCCTATAATTCACCCCTCCACTTT.

This clonotype showed up just once. J is TRBJ1-5 and V is TRBV18; TRBD1 aligns across 7 bases. The CDR3 is 15 residues long. V lost 2 bases to trimming and J lost 4 bases; unmatched junction nucleotides: 5. In germline, CDR1 is KGHSH, CDR2 LQKENI. The CDR3 spells CASSPLQGPNQPQHF. DNA of the CDR3: TGTGCCAGCTCACCATTACAGGGGCCAAATCAGCCCCAGCATTTT.

This rearrangement joins TRBV6-2 or TRBV6-3 to TRBJ2-7; D not certain. This CDR3 has 13 amino acids. Trimming left V 1 base short and J 11 bases short, with 15 bases between. Germline V gene sequence: CDR1 MNHEY, CDR2 SVGEGT. CDR3 amino acids: CASSYFGQVVEYF. The CDR3 region has the DNA TGTGCCAGCAGTTACTTTGGTCAAGTAGTGGAGTACTTC.

The chain uses TRBV2 and TRBJ1-6, with TRBD1 matching 7 bases. Germline V CDR1 and CDR2: SNHLY, FYNNEI. J was trimmed by 7 bases and V by 4 bases; bases with no gene match: 4. The CDR3 covers 14 residues. The CDR3 bases are TGTGCCAGCAGTGGGGACAGCCTAAATTCACCCCTCCACTTT. Its protein product is CASSGDSLNSPLHF.

The chain combines TRBV10-3 with TRBJ1-6; 12 bases match TRBD1. This CDR3 has 15 residues. V was clipped by 6 bases and J by 10 bases; unmatched bases: 7. Per the germline V gene, CDR1 is ENHRY and CDR2 is SYGVKD. The CDR3 DNA follows: TGTGCCATCAGGGGGACAGGGGGCCCCGGCTCACCCCTCCACTTT. Translating it yields CAIRGTGGPGSPLHF.

This clonotype ranks as medium-sized. The chain links TRBV2 to TRBJ1-2; D is undetermined. The V and J ends lost 3 bases and 8 bases respectively, with 7 bases between them. CDR1 and CDR2 (germline): SNHLY, FYNNEI. The CDR3 runs to 11 residues. The CDR3 sequence is CASSEYLGYTF. The CDR3 DNA reads as TGTGCCAGCAGTGAGTACTTGGGCTACACCTTC.

This rearrangement joins TRBV7-2 to TRBJ2-7; the match to TRBD1 covers 8 bases. V shed 5 bases and J 2 bases; nucleotides not matched to a gene: 8. The CDR3 totals 15 residues. Germline values: CDR1 SGHTA, CDR2 FQGNSA. CDR3: CASSQRTGIPYEQYF. CDR3 DNA sequence: TGTGCCAGCAGCCAACGGACAGGGATCCCCTACGAGCAGTACTTC.

This clonotype was seen a few times. V usage is TRBV6-5 and J usage is TRBJ1-1; D is uncertain. V was clipped by 2 bases and J by 5 bases, with 12 bases between them. The CDR3 is made up of 14 amino acids. CDR1 is MNHEY, CDR2 SVGAGI, per germline. The CDR3 spells CASSYRDRGTEAFF. CDR3 nucleotides: TGTGCCAGCAGTTACAGGGATCGCGGAACTGAAGCTTTCTTT.

In its sample, this clonotype was seen once. The chain employs TRBV7-2 and TRBJ2-3; D is possibly TRBD1 (6 bases). The V and J ends lost 5 bases and 7 bases respectively, with 7 bases between them. CDR1 and CDR2 from the germline V gene are SGHTA and FQGNSA. This CDR3 region has 11 residues. The CDR3 DNA is TGTGCCAGCAGCCAGGGGAATACGCAGTATTTT. As protein: CASSQGNTQYF.

The J gene is TRBJ2-2, the V gene TRBV19; D is uncertain. The CDR3 runs to 11 residues. V was trimmed by 4 bases and J by 6 bases, leaving 3 bases between them. CDR1 is LNHDA and CDR2 is SQIVND in the germline V gene (reference sequence). The CDR3 bases are TGTGCCAGTAGTACCCCCGGGGAGCTGTTTTTT. Its translation: CASSTPGELFF.

The rearrangement joins TRBV27 to TRBJ2-4, with 14 bases matching TRBD2. The CDR3 runs 18 residues. J was trimmed by 9 bases and V by 5 bases; bases with no gene match: 15. Germline-derived CDR1 and CDR2 are MNHEY and SMNVEV (reference sequence). CDR3 nucleotide sequence: TGTGCCAGCAGTCGGCGACTAGCGGGGGGGCCGGGTATCGGCATTCAGTACTTC. Amino acid sequence: CASSRRLAGGPGIGIQYF.

J is TRBJ1-2 and V is TRBV19; no reliable D call. Trimming left V 9 bases short and J 1 base short, with 9 bases between. The CDR3 runs 12 residues. The germline gives CDR1 LNHDA, CDR2 SQIVND (reference sequence). CDR3 region: CASGLLNYGYTF. In DNA, the CDR3 is TGTGCCAGCGGGCTACTTAACTATGGCTACACCTTC.